These 2 T cell receptor beta chains were sequenced from one sample in a study of CD8+CD57+ T cells in acquired aplastic anemia. Genomic DNA, the template, was used for profiling of the TCR beta VDJ and CDR3. TCRdb redid the calling of the reads with MiXCR, one entry per CDR3 protein. Among 450,000 to 600,000 distinct CDR3 sequences, about a third were seen once, and the ten largest hold 0.8% to 0.85%. Patients picked for sequencing had shown CD8+CD57+ cell expansion detected by flow cytometry. Sequencing was performed on sorted CD4+, CD8+, or CD8+CD57+ T cells (not recorded which) from PBMCs. The receptor set was obtained from a human donor with aplastic anemia.

The sample holds many counts of this clonotype. The rearrangement uses TRBV15 and TRBJ2-5, with 10 bases lining up with TRBD2. Germline CDR1 is LNHNV and CDR2 is YYDKDF (reference sequence). The J segment lost 4 bases and the V segment lost 3 bases, leaving 5 bases of the junction unmatched. This CDR3 has 15 amino acids. CDR3: CATSSSGRALETQYF. As DNA, the CDR3 is TGTGCCACCAGCAGCAGCGGGAGGGCCCTAGAGACCCAGTACTTC.

V and J are TRBV7-8 and TRBJ1-1; D unresolved. V lost 5 bases, J lost 2 bases, and 6 bases lay in between. The CDR3 runs 12 residues. Germline CDR1 and CDR2: SGHVS and FQNEAQ. The CDR3 region has the DNA TGTGCCAGCAGCCCGACTAACACTGAAGCTTTCTTT. It is translated as CASSPTNTEAFF. Full variable domain (outside the CDR3, taken from reference TRBV7-8 and TRBJ1-1): GAGVSQSPRYKVAKRGQDVALRCDPISGHVSLFWYQQALGQGPEFLTYFQNEAQLDKSGLPSDRFFAERPEGSVSTLKIQRTQQEDSAVYLCASSPTNTEAFFGQGTRLTVV.